The clone carrying this T cell receptor (beta chain) was counted once. Its antigen is currently unknown. These data are taken from a study of neoadjuvant nivolumab and ipilimumab in lung cancer. The wider study: Patients got nivolumab 3 mg/kg on days 1, 15 and 29; combination added ipilimumab 1 mg/kg day 1. Overall study findings and caveats: From pretherapy to surgery, tumor richness and clonality rose with dual therapy. Only a single major-pathologic-response sample was available for clonality analysis. TCR sequencing covered a small number of samples.

Some clones are missing from TCRdb's copy, which holds only in-frame ones; the method was immunoSEQ multiplex PCR. The sample lists tens of thousands of clones; 75% to 90% were seen once. Germline CDR1 and CDR2: SGHAT and FQNNGV. With 1 base clipped from V and 5 bases from J, the junction kept 4 bases outside the gene matches. There are 15 residues in the CDR3. The chain couples TRBV11-2 to TRBJ2-2; 7 positions agree with TRBD2. The TCR originated in an adult with non-small cell lung cancer. Some clones in this sample may be carry-over from other donors' samples. The specimen comprised blood, sampled before neoadjuvant nivolumab, alone or with ipilimumab. As DNA, the CDR3 is TGTGCCAGCAGCTTAGGGCACGGGGGGACCGGGGAGCTGTTTTTT. Encoded protein: CASSLGHGGTGELFF. Using reference TRBV11-2 and TRBJ2-2 for the parts outside the CDR3, the full variable domain is EAGVAQSPRYKIIEKRQSVAFWCNPISGHATLYWYQQILGQGPKLLIQFQNNGVVDDSQLPKDRFSAERLKGVDSTLKIQPAKLEDSAVYLCASSLGHGGTGELFFGEGSRLTVL.